The clone carrying this T cell receptor (beta chain) was recorded a few times. Method: immunoSEQ multiplex PCR; TCRdb's copy keeps in-frame clones and lacks some. The table shows fewer than 250,000 clones, with 70% to 90% occurring only once. This record belongs to a study of blood T cell repertoires in COVID-19. Across the study: Samples taken during acute and convalescent COVID-19 were collected in the United States, Italy and Spain.

Sequenced: peripheral blood. The sequence came from a woman in her thirties or forties with acute or convalescent COVID-19.

The CDR3 loop is CASSLEGPGGQPQHF. The CDR3 nucleotides are TGCGCCAGCAGCTTGGAAGGTCCTGGCGGGCAGCCCCAGCATTTT. The chain combines TRBV5-1 with TRBJ1-5; D gene ambiguous. The CDR3 extends over 15 amino acids. Germline V gene sequence: CDR1 SGHRS, CDR2 YFSETQ. V lost 0 bases and J 7 bases, leaving 14 bases between the germline ends.